Described below is a single T cell receptor (beta chain) sequence and its context. Germline-derived CDR1 and CDR2 are MDHEN and SYDVKM. The CDR3 contains 17 residues. Trimming removed 3 bases at V and 0 bases at J, with 12 bases between. These data belong to a study of cytomegalovirus exposure and HLA in healthy donors. Vbeta (60) and Jbeta (13) primers were used in the PCR. Clones were sequenced by immunoSEQ multiplex PCR, and TCRdb holds only the in-frame ones, with some missing. The table has about 140,000 clones, about 78% seen once. Sequenced material: PBMCs. This chain joins TRBV28 and TRBJ1-6; D call uncertain. The sequence was obtained from a middle-aged man in good health and CMV-seropositive. CDR3 sequence reads: CASSFTPYTSYNSPLHF. The CDR3 bases are TGTGCCAGCAGTTTTACACCTTACACCTCCTATAATTCACCCCTCCACTTT.